The 14 T cell receptor beta chains below come from one sample, sequenced in a study of T cell responses to AZD1222 COVID-19 vaccine. The repertoire was sequenced with immunoSEQ multiplex PCR; TCRdb's copy has only in-frame clones and lacks some. This table has about 150,000 clones, approximately 94% appearing once. Sequencing was performed on peripheral blood, taken on day 0 of AZD1222 vaccination. The receptor source for this set is an adult in good health.

The V call is TRBV6-5, the J call TRBJ2-5; D may correspond to TRBD1 or TRBD2 (6 bases each). Per germline, CDR1 MNHEY and CDR2 SVGAGI. V gave up 10 bases and J gave up 5 bases, with 17 bases separating them. The CDR3 runs to 13 residues. DNA of the CDR3: TGTGCCACCCACATGGGGGGCCCGGAGACCCAGTACTTC. Translating it yields CATHMGGPETQYF.

This clone has more than one count but fewer than ten. The chain carries TRBV7-6 and TRBJ2-1, with 12 bases identical to TRBD2. Per the germline V gene, CDR1 is SGHVS and CDR2 is FNYEAQ. This CDR3 is 18 amino acids long. Trimming removed 6 bases from V and 0 bases from J; junction bases left unmatched: 9. The CDR3 coding sequence is TGTGCCAGCAGTACCCCGGAGACTAGCGGGAGCTCCTACAATGAGCAGTTCTTC. Translation gives CASSTPETSGSSYNEQFF.

The V and J genes are TRBV28 and TRBJ2-1; possibly TRBD2 for D (5 bases). The V end was cut by 2 bases, the J end by 6 bases, with 8 bases between. The V gene's germline CDR1 is MDHEN and CDR2 SYDVKM. This CDR3 region has 13 residues. CDR3 DNA: TGTGCCAGCAGTTTAGCGGGTAGCAATGAGCAGTTCTTC. This sequence encodes CASSLAGSNEQFF.

To note about this clone: Distinct nucleotide sequences in the sample also encode this CDR3. In nucleotides, the CDR3 is TGTGCCAGTAGTCCTCCCGGGACAGGTCTCTATGGCTACACCTTC. It specifies CASSPPGTGLYGYTF. The V and J genes are TRBV19 and TRBJ1-2; 8 nucleotides match TRBD1. J lost 4 bases, V lost 5 bases, and 9 bases had no gene match. CDR3 length equals 15 residues. Looked up from germline, CDR1 is LNHDA and CDR2 is SQIVND (reference sequence).

J is TRBJ1-3 and V is TRBV5-1; D not resolved. Germline V gene sequence: CDR1 SGHRS, CDR2 YFSETQ. The V gene lost 2 bases and the J gene lost 0 bases, with 18 bases spanning the gap. The CDR3 extends over 18 amino acids. CDR3 protein: CASSLVGARSFSGNTIYF. CDR3 coding DNA: TGCGCCAGCAGCTTAGTAGGAGCCCGATCCTTCTCTGGAAACACCATATATTTT.

This sequence joins TRBV6-4 and TRBJ2-3, with 9 bases that match TRBD2. Germline CDR1 reads MRHNA; CDR2 reads SNTAGT. With V trimmed by 6 bases and J by 0 bases, 4 bases remained unmatched. The CDR3 contains 15 residues. The CDR3 reads CASSSTSGSTDTQYF. CDR3 bases: TGTGCCAGCAGCTCTACTAGCGGGAGCACAGATACGCAGTATTTT.

The rearrangement links TRBV7-9 to TRBJ2-1; perhaps D is TRBD1 or TRBD2 (5 bases each). The V gene's germline CDR1 is SEHNR and CDR2 FQNEAQ (reference sequence). Trimming stripped 1 base from V and 9 bases from J, with 13 bases between. There are 14 residues in the CDR3. This chain's CDR3 is CASSLGLGDLEQFF. CDR3 bases: TGTGCCAGCAGCTTAGGGCTGGGGGACCTTGAGCAGTTCTTC. Full variable domain (missing parts from reference TRBV7-9 and TRBJ2-1): DTGVSQNPRHKITKRGQNVTFRCDPISEHNRLYWYRQTLGQGPEFLTYFQNEAQLEKSRLLSDRFSAERPKGSFSTLEIQRTEQGDSAMYLCASSLGLGDLEQFFGPGTRLTVL.

The CDR3 reads CASSDGTASSYEQYV. For the CDR3, the DNA is TGTGCCAGCAGTGACGGGACAGCGAGCTCCTACGAGCAGTACGTC. The chain uses TRBV6-2 or TRBV6-3 and TRBJ2-7; 7 positions agree with TRBD1. V was pared by 5 bases and J by 0 bases, with 7 bases of the junction left unmatched. This CDR3 has 15 amino acids. Germline CDR1 and CDR2: MNHEY and SVGEGT.

The chain uses TRBV24-1 and TRBJ1-2; tentatively, D is TRBD1 (5 bases). The CDR3 sequence is 15 residues long. Trimming pared 7 bases from V and 4 bases from J, leaving 18 bases between. Germline CDR1 reads KGHDR; CDR2 reads SFDVKD. The CDR3, as DNA: TGTGCCACCAGCCCCGGGGCAGGGTGGGTCTATGGCTACACCTTC. This codes for CATSPGAGWVYGYTF.

The gene calls are TRBV5-1 and TRBJ1-4; D is undetermined. CDR1 is SGHRS and CDR2 is YFSETQ in the germline V gene. Trimming pared 0 bases from V and 8 bases from J, leaving 11 bases between. CDR3 length: 14 residues. CDR3 region: CASSLAGSGEKLFF. The CDR3 nucleotides are TGCGCCAGCAGCTTGGCCGGATCTGGCGAAAAACTGTTTTTT.

J is TRBJ2-2 and V is TRBV5-4; 8 bases map to TRBD2. Germline values: CDR1 SGHNT, CDR2 YYREEE (reference sequence). The junction had 6 bases not matched to a gene; V was cut back by 0 bases and J by 2 bases. The CDR3 covers 17 residues. The CDR3 reads CASSLDQAGANTGELFF. The CDR3 nucleotides read TGTGCCAGCAGCTTGGACCAAGCGGGAGCTAACACCGGGGAGCTGTTTTTT.

This clone appeared a few times. V gene TRBV20-1 combines with J gene TRBJ2-3; D is uncertain. CDR3 length: 16 residues. Germline CDR1 reads DFQATT; CDR2 reads SNEGSKA (reference sequence). Trimming left V 3 bases short and J 2 bases short, with 18 bases between. In DNA form, the CDR3 reads TGCAGTGCTAGTGGCAGCGCTAGAATGAACACAGATACGCAGTATTTT. Translating gives CSASGSARMNTDTQYF.

This chain joins TRBV7-9 and TRBJ1-3; D may be TRBD1 (5 bases). V lost 7 bases to trimming and J lost 0 bases, with 13 bases between them. Germline values: CDR1 SEHNR, CDR2 FQNEAQ (reference sequence). The CDR3 is made up of 15 amino acids. The CDR3 sequence: CASTRDRDSGNTIYF. The CDR3 region has the DNA TGTGCCAGCACCCGAGACAGAGACTCTGGAAACACCATATATTTT.

The CDR3: CASSLSGVDEQYV. In DNA, the CDR3 is TGTGCCAGCAGCTTATCTGGGGTGGACGAGCAGTACGTC. This chain connects TRBV7-2 to TRBJ2-7; D is ambiguous. Per germline, CDR1 SGHTA and CDR2 FQGNSA. V shed 2 bases and J shed 5 bases, with 10 bases lying between them. The CDR3 runs to 13 residues.